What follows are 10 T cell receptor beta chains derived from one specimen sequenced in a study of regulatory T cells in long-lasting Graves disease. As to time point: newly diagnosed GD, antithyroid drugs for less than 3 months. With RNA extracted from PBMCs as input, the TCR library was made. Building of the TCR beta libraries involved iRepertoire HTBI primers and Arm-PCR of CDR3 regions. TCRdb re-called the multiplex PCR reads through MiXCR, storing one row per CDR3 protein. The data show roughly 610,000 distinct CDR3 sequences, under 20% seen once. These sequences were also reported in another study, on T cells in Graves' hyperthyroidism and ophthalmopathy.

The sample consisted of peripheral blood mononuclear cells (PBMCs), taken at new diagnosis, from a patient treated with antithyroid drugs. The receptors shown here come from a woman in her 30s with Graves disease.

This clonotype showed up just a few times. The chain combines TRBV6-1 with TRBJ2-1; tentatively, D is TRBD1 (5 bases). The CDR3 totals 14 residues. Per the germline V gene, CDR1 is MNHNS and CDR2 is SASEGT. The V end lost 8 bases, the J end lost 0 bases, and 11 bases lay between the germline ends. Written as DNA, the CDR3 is TGTGCCAGCGGGGCCGTGGACTCCTACAATGAGCAGTTCTTC. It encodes CASGAVDSYNEQFF.

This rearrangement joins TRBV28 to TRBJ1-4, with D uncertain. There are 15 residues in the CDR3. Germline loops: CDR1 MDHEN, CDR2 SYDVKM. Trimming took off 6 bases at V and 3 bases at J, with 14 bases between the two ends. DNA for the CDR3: TGTGCCAGCAGACCCTCCCAGTGGGCTAATGAAAAACTGTTTTTT. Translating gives CASRPSQWANEKLFF.

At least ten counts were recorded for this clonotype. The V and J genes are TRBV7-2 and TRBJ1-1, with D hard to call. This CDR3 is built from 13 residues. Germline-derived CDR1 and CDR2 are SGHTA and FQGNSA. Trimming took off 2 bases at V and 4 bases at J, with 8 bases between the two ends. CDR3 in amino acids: CASSLWWSTEAFF. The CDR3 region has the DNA TGTGCCAGCAGCTTATGGTGGAGCACTGAAGCTTTCTTT.

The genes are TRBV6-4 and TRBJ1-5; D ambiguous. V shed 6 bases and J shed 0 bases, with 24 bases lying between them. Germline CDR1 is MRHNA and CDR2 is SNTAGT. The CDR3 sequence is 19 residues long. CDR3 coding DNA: TGTGCCAGCAGACCAAGGAAAGGTTCCGGCGGGCATAGCAATCAGCCCCAGCATTTT. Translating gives CASRPRKGSGGHSNQPQHF.

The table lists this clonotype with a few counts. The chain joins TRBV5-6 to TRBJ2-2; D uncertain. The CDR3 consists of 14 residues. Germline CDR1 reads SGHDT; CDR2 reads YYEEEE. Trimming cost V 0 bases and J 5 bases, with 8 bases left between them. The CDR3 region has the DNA TGTGCCAGCAGCTTGGTATCGCTGACCGGGGAGCTGTTTTTT. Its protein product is CASSLVSLTGELFF. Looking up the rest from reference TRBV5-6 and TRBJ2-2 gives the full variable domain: DAGVTQSPTHLIKTRGQQVTLRCSPKSGHDTVSWYQQALGQGPQFIFQYYEEEERQRGNFPDRFSGHQFPNYSSELNVNALLLGDSALYLCASSLVSLTGELFFGEGSRLTVL.

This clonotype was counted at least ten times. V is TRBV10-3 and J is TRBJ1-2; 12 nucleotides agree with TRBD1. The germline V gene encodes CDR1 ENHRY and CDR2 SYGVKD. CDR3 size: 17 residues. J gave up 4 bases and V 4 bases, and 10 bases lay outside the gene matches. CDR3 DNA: TGTGCCATCAGTGGGGGACAGGGGGCCCCCATGTCCTATGGCTACACCTTC. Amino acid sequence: CAISGGQGAPMSYGYTF.

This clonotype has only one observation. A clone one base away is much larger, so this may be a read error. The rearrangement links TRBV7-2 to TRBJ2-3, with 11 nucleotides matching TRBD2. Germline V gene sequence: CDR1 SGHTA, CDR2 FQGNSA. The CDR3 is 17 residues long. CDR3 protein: CASSLTLTTSGTDAQYF. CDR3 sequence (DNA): TGTGCCAGCAGCTTAACCCTCACGACTAGCGGGACAGATGCGCAGTATTTT.

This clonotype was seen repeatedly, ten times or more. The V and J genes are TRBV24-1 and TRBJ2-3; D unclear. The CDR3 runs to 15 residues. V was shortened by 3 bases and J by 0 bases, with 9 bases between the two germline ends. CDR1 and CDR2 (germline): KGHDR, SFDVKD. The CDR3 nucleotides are TGTGCCACCAGTGATGCGCCCCCTAGCACAGATACGCAGTATTTT. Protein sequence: CATSDAPPSTDTQYF.

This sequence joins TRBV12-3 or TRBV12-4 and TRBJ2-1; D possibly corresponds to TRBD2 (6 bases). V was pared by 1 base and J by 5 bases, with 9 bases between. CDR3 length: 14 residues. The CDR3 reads CASSLGAGNNEQFF. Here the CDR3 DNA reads TGTGCCAGCAGTTTAGGGGCGGGAAACAATGAGCAGTTCTTC.

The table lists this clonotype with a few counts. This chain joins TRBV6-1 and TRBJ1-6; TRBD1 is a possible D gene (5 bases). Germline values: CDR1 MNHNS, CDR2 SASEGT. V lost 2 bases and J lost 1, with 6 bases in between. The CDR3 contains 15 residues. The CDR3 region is CASSEQGSYNSPLHF. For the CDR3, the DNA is TGTGCCAGCAGTGAACAGGGATCCTATAATTCACCCCTCCACTTT.